This entry lists 8 T cell receptor beta chains sequenced from one sample in a study of chemoradiotherapy in HPV16-positive cancers (dated by TCRdb to between 2021 and 2022). Library preparation was by the immunoSEQ multiplex PCR assay. TCRdb's version of the immuneACCESS table is confined to in-frame rearrangements and falls short of the full clone set. An unresolved V gene accounts for under half of the shortfall where checked; the remainder is of unknown origin. The sample yields roughly 2,000 clones; roughly 77% were counted once. The ten largest clones represent roughly an eighth of the sample. Here the sequenced sample was tumor tissue, taken from a patient who underwent chemoradiotherapy. The receptors stem from a human donor with HPV-associated anogenital cancer.

The chain couples TRBV5-4 to TRBJ2-7, with TRBD1 as a possible D gene (6 bases). V lost 4 bases to trimming and J lost 5 bases, with 13 bases between them. Germline lookup yields CDR1 SGHNT and CDR2 YYREEE (reference sequence). This CDR3 is built from 13 residues. The chain's CDR3 is CASSPGQLDEQYF. CDR3 DNA: TGTGCCAGCAGCCCAGGACAGCTCGACGAGCAGTACTTC.

The rearrangement joins TRBV5-5 to TRBJ1-2, with 9 bases aligning to TRBD1. Per germline, CDR1 SGHKS and CDR2 YYEKEE (reference sequence). V lost 4 bases, J lost 5 bases, and 9 bases stayed unmatched. The length of the CDR3 is 15 residues. Here the CDR3 DNA reads TGTGCCAGCAGCCCGACAGGGGGAGTATGGTATGGCTACACCTTC. Its translation: CASSPTGGVWYGYTF.

The chain combines TRBV7-9 with TRBJ2-5, with TRBD2 identical over 10 bases. The germline V gene has CDR1 SEHNR and CDR2 FQNEAQ (reference sequence). The CDR3 spans 14 residues. V lost 1 base, J lost 5 bases, and 1 base stayed unmatched. The CDR3 coding sequence is TGTGCCAGCAGCTTAGAACTAGCGGGGGAGACCCAGTACTTC. Translating it yields CASSLELAGETQYF.

The rearrangement joins TRBV5-1 to TRBJ2-3, with a possible D match to TRBD1 (6 bases). In germline, CDR1 is SGHRS, CDR2 YFSETQ. V was trimmed by 4 bases and J by 2 bases, leaving 14 bases between them. The CDR3 is 15 amino acids. The CDR3 protein is CASSPRQELTDTQYF. CDR3 coding DNA: TGCGCCAGCAGCCCACGACAGGAGCTCACAGATACGCAGTATTTT. Full variable domain (rest looked up from reference TRBV5-1 and TRBJ2-3): KAGVTQTPRYLIKTRGQQVTLSCSPISGHRSVSWYQQTPGQGLQFLFEYFSETQRNKGNFPGRFSGRQFSNSRSEMNVSTLELGDSALYLCASSPRQELTDTQYFGPGTRLTVL.

The gene calls are TRBV7-2 and TRBJ2-1, with a tentative D call TRBD2 (5 bases). The germline gives CDR1 SGHTA, CDR2 FQGNSA. The CDR3 is 16 residues long. V lost 3 bases and J 4 bases, leaving 16 bases between the germline ends. CDR3 in DNA: TGTGCCAGCAGCTTGGCGGGTGGTGGGGTTTACAATGAGCAGTTCTTC. Protein product: CASSLAGGGVYNEQFF.

The gene calls are TRBV19 and TRBJ2-4, with TRBD1 matching over 10 bases. The trim removed 6 bases at V and 6 bases at J, leaving 11 bases unmatched. Germline-derived CDR1 and CDR2 are LNHDA and SQIVND (reference sequence). This CDR3 has 16 residues. This CDR3 is CASRDQTGGLRNIQYF. As DNA, the CDR3 is TGTGCCAGTAGGGACCAGACAGGGGGCTTAAGAAACATTCAGTACTTC.

In nucleotides, the CDR3 is TGTGCCAGCAGTGAAAATTGGGAAAGCAATCAGCCCCAGCATTTT. Its protein product is CASSENWESNQPQHF. V usage is TRBV6-1 and J usage is TRBJ1-5; D is undetermined. The germline V gene encodes CDR1 MNHNS and CDR2 SASEGT. V dropped 2 bases and J dropped 1 base, with 9 bases sitting between them. The length of the CDR3 is 15 residues.

The chain recombines TRBV2 with TRBJ1-5; D gene ambiguous. Per the germline V gene, CDR1 is SNHLY and CDR2 is FYNNEI. The CDR3 covers 12 residues. V was clipped by 8 bases and J by 9 bases, with 14 bases between them. Here the CDR3 reads CASGPRAGPQHF. The CDR3 DNA is TGTGCCAGCGGACCCCGAGCGGGGCCCCAGCATTTT.